The 18 T cell receptor beta chains reported below all come from one sample, sequenced in a study of blood T cell repertoires in COVID-19. Profiling relied on immunoSEQ multiplex PCR, and the TCRdb table lists in-frame clones only, not all of them. Here the sample spans 15,000 to 20,000 clones, around nine tenths being singletons. Sequenced input: peripheral blood. These receptors all stem from a human donor in a cohort sampled during active COVID-19.

This clone was detected once. The V call is TRBV5-1, the J call TRBJ1-1; 7 nucleotides match TRBD1. J was trimmed by 1 base and V by 5 bases; bases with no gene match: 8. In germline, CDR1 is SGHRS, CDR2 YFSETQ. The CDR3 sequence is 15 residues long. The CDR3 DNA reads TGCGCCAGCAGAGGGGGACAGACAAGGAACACTGAAGCTTTCTTT. Protein sequence: CASRGGQTRNTEAFF. Supplemented by reference TRBV5-1 and TRBJ1-1, the full variable domain reads KAGVTQTPRYLIKTRGQQVTLSCSPISGHRSVSWYQQTPGQGLQFLFEYFSETQRNKGNFPGRFSGRQFSNSRSEMNVSTLELGDSALYLCASRGGQTRNTEAFFGQGTRLTVV.

J is TRBJ1-3 and V is TRBV7-6; no clear D. This CDR3 comprises 16 residues. V was trimmed by 4 bases and J by 0 bases, leaving 13 bases between them. Germline CDR1 is SGHVS and CDR2 is FNYEAQ. Here the CDR3 reads CASSSRLKGSGNTIYF. Written as DNA, the CDR3 is TGTGCCAGCAGCTCAAGACTGAAAGGCTCTGGAAACACCATATATTTT.

The chain links TRBV4-3 to TRBJ2-2; 7 bases are shared with TRBD1. The germline gives CDR1 LGHNA, CDR2 YSLEER. J gave up 2 bases and V 0 bases, and 6 bases lay outside the gene matches. The CDR3 totals 17 residues. The CDR3, as DNA: TGCGCCAGCAGCCAAGAAAATAACAGGGGTAACACCGGGGAGCTGTTTTTT. Its protein is CASSQENNRGNTGELFF.

V usage is TRBV19 and J usage is TRBJ2-5; 9 positions match TRBD1. The V gene end was trimmed by 6 bases and the J gene end by 2 bases; junction bases not matched to a gene: 10. This CDR3 comprises 16 residues. Germline-derived CDR1 and CDR2 are LNHDA and SQIVND (reference sequence). In DNA, the CDR3 is TGTGCCAGTAGACGGTTGGGACAGGGCGATCAAGAGACCCAGTACTTC. This sequence encodes CASRRLGQGDQETQYF.

The chain links TRBV2 to TRBJ2-5; 11 nucleotides line up with TRBD2. Germline trimming cut 4 bases from V and 1 base from J; bases unmatched to any gene: 5. There are 16 residues in the CDR3. CDR1 and CDR2 (germline): SNHLY, FYNNEI. Here the CDR3 DNA reads TGTGCCAGCAGTGGAAGACTAGCGGGGAGCCAAGAGACCCAGTACTTC. Protein sequence: CASSGRLAGSQETQYF.

The chain employs TRBV6-6 and TRBJ2-1; TRBD2 agrees at 9 bases. Germline lookup yields CDR1 MNHNY and CDR2 SVGAGI (reference sequence). Germline trimming cut 2 bases from V and 5 bases from J; bases unmatched to any gene: 4. The CDR3 sequence is 15 residues long. The CDR3 DNA reads TGTGCCAGCAGTTACGTAGCGGGAGCCGACAATGAGCAGTTCTTC. Translating it yields CASSYVAGADNEQFF.

The chain is built from TRBV5-8 and TRBJ2-5, with D hard to call. The CDR3 has 15 residues. Germline CDR1 is SGHTS and CDR2 is YDEGEE. The V and J ends lost 7 bases and 3 bases respectively, with 19 bases between them. The DNA for the CDR3 is TGTGCCAGCGGCACCTTTCGTAAACGGGAAGAGACCCAGTACTTC. Protein product: CASGTFRKREETQYF.

In DNA form, the CDR3 reads TGTGCCACCAGCAGAGGTCGGACTAGCGGGAGGGACAATGAGCAGTTCTTC. This gives the protein CATSRGRTSGRDNEQFF. The rearrangement uses TRBV15 and TRBJ2-1; 15 nucleotides match TRBD2. The CDR3 has 17 residues. Germline CDR1 is LNHNV and CDR2 is YYDKDF (reference sequence). V shed 1 base and J 5 bases; nucleotides not matched to a gene: 3.

This clone was counted a few times. The genes are TRBV7-8 and TRBJ1-5; no definite D call. Trimming cost V 5 bases and J 2 bases, with 13 bases left between them. This CDR3 spans 15 amino acids. Per the germline V gene, CDR1 is SGHVS and CDR2 is FQNEAQ. This chain's CDR3 is CASSPGEGGNQPQHF. CDR3 DNA sequence: TGTGCCAGCAGCCCAGGTGAAGGTGGCAATCAGCCCCAGCATTTT.

The chain couples TRBV29-1 to TRBJ1-3, with unresolved D. V was clipped by 4 bases and J by 3 bases, with 10 bases between them. This CDR3 has 13 residues. CDR1 and CDR2 (germline): SQVTM, ANQGSEA. Here the CDR3 reads CSVVGDFGNTIYF. CDR3 nucleotides: TGCAGCGTTGTAGGCGACTTTGGAAACACCATATATTTT.

The count of this clone is one. The chain links TRBV5-4 to TRBJ2-7; D unclear. The CDR3 runs to 11 residues. CDR1 is SGHNT, CDR2 YYREEE, per germline (reference sequence). Trimming removed 2 bases from V and 6 bases from J, with 6 bases in between. CDR3 in DNA: TGTGCCAGCAGCTTACTTGGCGAGCAGTACTTC. Its protein is CASSLLGEQYF. Together with reference TRBV5-4 and TRBJ2-7, the CDR3 gives the full variable domain: ETGVTQSPTHLIKTRGQQVTLRCSSQSGHNTVSWYQQALGQGPQFIFQYYREEENGRGNFPPRFSGLQFPNYSSELNVNALELDDSALYLCASSLLGEQYFGPGTRLTVT.

V is TRBV16 and J is TRBJ2-1, with 12 bases identical to TRBD1. Trimming took 4 bases from V and 4 from J; bases not matched to a gene: 2. CDR1 and CDR2 from the germline V gene are KGHSY and FQNENV. This CDR3 has 15 amino acids. The CDR3 reads CASSRDRGLYNEQFF. DNA of the CDR3: TGTGCCAGCAGCCGGGACAGGGGGCTGTACAATGAGCAGTTCTTC.

The chain uses TRBV11-2 and TRBJ2-4; the D gene is possibly TRBD2 (5 bases). CDR1 and CDR2 from the germline V gene are SGHAT and FQNNGV. V was cut by 2 bases and J by 3 bases, with 17 bases left in between. The CDR3 is 17 residues long. The CDR3 loop is CASSLSFSAGLKNIQYF. In DNA, the CDR3 is TGTGCCAGCAGCTTATCTTTTAGCGCGGGCCTCAAAAACATTCAGTACTTC.

This clone was found a few times. The chain joins TRBV10-2 to TRBJ2-5, with TRBD2 matching over 13 bases. V lost 8 bases, J lost 4 bases, and 10 bases stayed unmatched. Germline V gene data show CDR1 as WSHSY and CDR2 as SAAADI. This CDR3 is 16 amino acids long. Here the CDR3 DNA reads TGCGCCAGCGGCCGTGGCGGACTAGCGGGGGCAGAGACCCAGTACTTC. This gives the protein CASGRGGLAGAETQYF.

This clone was counted between two and nine times. The chain recombines TRBV18 with TRBJ2-1, with a possible D match to TRBD1 (5 bases). Germline V lookup: CDR1 KGHSH, CDR2 LQKENI. The V and J ends lost 3 bases and 3 bases respectively, with 12 bases between them. This CDR3 has 15 residues. The DNA for the CDR3 is TGTGCCAGCTCACCTTCCTGGCAGGGCTACAATGAGCAGTTCTTC. Encoded protein: CASSPSWQGYNEQFF. The full variable domain, in which reference TRBV18 and TRBJ2-1 provide the parts outside the CDR3, is NAGVMQNPRHLVRRRGQEARLRCSPMKGHSHVYWYRQLPEEGLKFMVYLQKENIIDESGMPKERFSAEFPKEGPSILRIQQVVRGDSAAYFCASSPSWQGYNEQFFGPGTRLTVL.

The chain couples TRBV7-9 to TRBJ2-2; D gene ambiguous. In germline, CDR1 is SEHNR, CDR2 FQNEAQ (reference sequence). Between the trimmed V and J ends, which lost 0 bases and 7 bases, there was a span of 3 bases. The CDR3 is made up of 12 amino acids. Written as DNA, the CDR3 is TGTGCCAGCAGCTTAGCGCGCGGGGAGCTGTTTTTT. This translates into CASSLARGELFF.

This chain connects TRBV5-1 to TRBJ2-3, with 11 bases fitting TRBD2. The CDR3 is made up of 15 amino acids. CDR1 is SGHRS and CDR2 is YFSETQ in the germline V gene. Germline trimming cut 3 bases from V and 3 bases from J; bases unmatched to any gene: 3. The CDR3 loop reads CASSSRTSGTDTQYF. DNA for the CDR3: TGCGCCAGCAGCTCTCGGACTAGCGGGACAGATACGCAGTATTTT.

V and J are TRBV5-4 and TRBJ1-4; TRBD1 might be the D (6 bases). The CDR3 covers 18 residues. The germline V gene encodes CDR1 SGHNT and CDR2 YYREEE (reference sequence). Trimming shortened V by 0 bases and J by 0 bases, and 15 bases separated the two germline ends. The CDR3 bases are TGTGCCAGCAGCTTGGCCGGCAGGGGAGCTCCAACTAATGAAAAACTGTTTTTT. As protein: CASSLAGRGAPTNEKLFF. Complete variable domain (other parts from reference TRBV5-4 and TRBJ1-4): ETGVTQSPTHLIKTRGQQVTLRCSSQSGHNTVSWYQQALGQGPQFIFQYYREEENGRGNFPPRFSGLQFPNYSSELNVNALELDDSALYLCASSLAGRGAPTNEKLFFGSGTQLSVL.